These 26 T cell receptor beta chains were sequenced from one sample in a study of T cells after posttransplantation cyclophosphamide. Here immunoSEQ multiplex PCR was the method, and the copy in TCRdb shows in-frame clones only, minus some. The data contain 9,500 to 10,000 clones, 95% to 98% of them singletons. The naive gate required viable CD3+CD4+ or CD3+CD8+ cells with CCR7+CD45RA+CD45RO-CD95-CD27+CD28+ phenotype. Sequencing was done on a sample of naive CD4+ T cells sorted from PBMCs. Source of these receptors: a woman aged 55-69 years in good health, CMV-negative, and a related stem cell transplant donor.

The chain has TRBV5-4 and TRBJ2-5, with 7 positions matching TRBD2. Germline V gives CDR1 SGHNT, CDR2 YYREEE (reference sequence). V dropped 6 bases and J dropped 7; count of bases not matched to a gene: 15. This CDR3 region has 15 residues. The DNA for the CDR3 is TGTGCCAGCACCCTCCGGATGGTAGGGGAGGGGACCCAGTACTTC. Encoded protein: CASTLRMVGEGTQYF.

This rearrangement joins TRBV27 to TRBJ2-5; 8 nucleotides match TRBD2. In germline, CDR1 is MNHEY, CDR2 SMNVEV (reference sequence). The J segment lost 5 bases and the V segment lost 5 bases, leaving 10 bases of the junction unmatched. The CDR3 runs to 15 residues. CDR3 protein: CASSPRAGARETQYF. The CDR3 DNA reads TGTGCCAGCAGTCCGAGAGCGGGGGCCCGGGAGACCCAGTACTTC.

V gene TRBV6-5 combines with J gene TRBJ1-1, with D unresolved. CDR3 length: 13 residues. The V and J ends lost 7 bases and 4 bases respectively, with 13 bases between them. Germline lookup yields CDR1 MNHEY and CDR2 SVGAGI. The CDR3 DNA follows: TGTGCCAGCATAAGAGGTACGGGCACTGAAGCTTTCTTT. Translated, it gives CASIRGTGTEAFF.

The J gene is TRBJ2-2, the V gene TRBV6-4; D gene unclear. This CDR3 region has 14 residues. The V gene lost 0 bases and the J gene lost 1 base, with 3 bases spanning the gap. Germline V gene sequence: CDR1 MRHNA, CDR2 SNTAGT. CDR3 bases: TGTGCCAGCAGTGACTCCGGGAACACCGGGGAGCTGTTTTTT. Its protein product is CASSDSGNTGELFF.

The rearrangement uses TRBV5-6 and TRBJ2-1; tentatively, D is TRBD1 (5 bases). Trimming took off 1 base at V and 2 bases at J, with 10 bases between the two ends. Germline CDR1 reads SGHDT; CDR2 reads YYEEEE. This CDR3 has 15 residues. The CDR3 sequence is CASSLRDRTYNEQFF. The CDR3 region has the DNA TGTGCCAGCAGCTTGCGAGACAGAACCTACAATGAGCAGTTCTTC.

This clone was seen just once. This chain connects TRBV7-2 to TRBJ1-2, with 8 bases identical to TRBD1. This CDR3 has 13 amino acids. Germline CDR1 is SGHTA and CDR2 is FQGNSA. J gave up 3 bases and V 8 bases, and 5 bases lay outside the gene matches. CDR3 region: CASVLDRDYGYTF. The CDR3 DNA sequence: TGTGCCAGCGTCCTGGACAGGGACTATGGCTACACCTTC.

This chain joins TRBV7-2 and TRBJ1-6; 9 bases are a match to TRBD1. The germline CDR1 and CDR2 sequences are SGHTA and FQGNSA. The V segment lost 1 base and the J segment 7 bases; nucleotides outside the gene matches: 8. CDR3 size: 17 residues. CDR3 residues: CASSLGPTGGFNSPLHF. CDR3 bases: TGTGCCAGCAGCTTAGGCCCCACAGGGGGCTTCAATTCACCCCTCCACTTT.

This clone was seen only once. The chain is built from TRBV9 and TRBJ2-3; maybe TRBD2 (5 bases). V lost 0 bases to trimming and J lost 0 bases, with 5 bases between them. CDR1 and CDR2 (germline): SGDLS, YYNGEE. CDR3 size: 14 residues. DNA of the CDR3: TGTGCCAGCAGCGTAGGGACTAGCACAGATACGCAGTATTTT. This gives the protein CASSVGTSTDTQYF. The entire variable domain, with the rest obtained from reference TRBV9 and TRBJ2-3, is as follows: DSGVTQTPKHLITATGQRVTLRCSPRSGDLSVYWYQQSLDQGLQFLIQYYNGEERAKGNILERFSAQQFPDLHSELNLSSLELGDSALYFCASSVGTSTDTQYFGPGTRLTVL.

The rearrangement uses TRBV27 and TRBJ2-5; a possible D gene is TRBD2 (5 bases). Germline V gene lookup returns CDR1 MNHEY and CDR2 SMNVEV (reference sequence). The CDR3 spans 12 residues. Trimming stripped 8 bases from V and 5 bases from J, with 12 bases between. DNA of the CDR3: TGTGCCAGCCGTCGGGGTCGGGAGACCCAGTACTTC. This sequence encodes CASRRGRETQYF.

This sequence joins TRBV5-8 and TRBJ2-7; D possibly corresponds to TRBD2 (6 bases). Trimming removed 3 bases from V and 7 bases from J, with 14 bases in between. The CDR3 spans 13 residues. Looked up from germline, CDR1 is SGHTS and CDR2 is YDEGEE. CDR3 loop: CASSSTGVREQYF. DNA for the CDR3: TGTGCCAGCAGCTCTACGGGGGTTCGGGAGCAGTACTTC.

The DNA of the CDR3 is TGTGCCAGCAGCTTGGGGCAGGGCTATGCCAAAAACATTCAGTACTTC. It translates to CASSLGQGYAKNIQYF. This rearrangement joins TRBV5-6 to TRBJ2-4, with D tentatively TRBD1 (5 bases). This CDR3 is built from 16 residues. Trimming shortened V by 0 bases and J by 1 base, and 11 bases separated the two germline ends. Germline V gene data show CDR1 as SGHDT and CDR2 as YYEEEE.

This CDR3 reads CASRLAGAGEQYF. The DNA of the CDR3 is TGTGCCAGTAGACTAGCGGGAGCGGGGGAGCAGTACTTC. The chain recombines TRBV27 with TRBJ2-7, with 12 nucleotides matching TRBD2. Trimming took 9 bases from V and 7 from J; bases not matched to a gene: 7. CDR1 MNHEY and CDR2 SMNVEV come from the germline V gene (reference sequence). The CDR3 loop spans 13 amino acids.

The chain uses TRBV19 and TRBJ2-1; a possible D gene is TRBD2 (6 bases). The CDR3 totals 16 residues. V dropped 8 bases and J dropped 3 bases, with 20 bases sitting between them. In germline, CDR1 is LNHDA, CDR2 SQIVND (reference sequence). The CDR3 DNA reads TGTGCCAGTTGTAAAGCGGGCGGAAGGTTCTACAATGAGCAGTTCTTC. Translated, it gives CASCKAGGRFYNEQFF.

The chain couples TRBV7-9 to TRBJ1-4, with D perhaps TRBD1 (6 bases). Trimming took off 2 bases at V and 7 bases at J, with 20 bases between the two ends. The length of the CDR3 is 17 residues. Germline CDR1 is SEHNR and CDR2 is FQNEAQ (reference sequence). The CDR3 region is CASSLYRGEGVGEKLFF. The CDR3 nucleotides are TGTGCCAGCAGCTTATATAGGGGGGAGGGAGTCGGTGAAAAACTGTTTTTT.

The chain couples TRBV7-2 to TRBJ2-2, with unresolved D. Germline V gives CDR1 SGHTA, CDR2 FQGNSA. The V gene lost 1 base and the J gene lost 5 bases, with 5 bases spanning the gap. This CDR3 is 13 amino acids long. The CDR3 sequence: CASSLVLTGELFF. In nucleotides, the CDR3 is TGTGCCAGCAGCTTAGTACTAACCGGGGAGCTGTTTTTT. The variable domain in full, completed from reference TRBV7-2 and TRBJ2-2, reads GAGVSQSPSNKVTEKGKDVELRCDPISGHTALYWYRQSLGQGLEFLIYFQGNSAPDKSGLPSDRFSAERTGGSVSTLTIQRTQQEDSAVYLCASSLVLTGELFFGEGSRLTVL.

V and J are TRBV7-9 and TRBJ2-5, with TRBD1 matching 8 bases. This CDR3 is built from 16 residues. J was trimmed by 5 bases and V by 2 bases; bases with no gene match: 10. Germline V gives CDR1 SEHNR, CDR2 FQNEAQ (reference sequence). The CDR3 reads CASSLLSGTGSETQYF. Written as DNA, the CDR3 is TGTGCCAGCAGCTTACTCTCCGGGACAGGCTCCGAGACCCAGTACTTC.

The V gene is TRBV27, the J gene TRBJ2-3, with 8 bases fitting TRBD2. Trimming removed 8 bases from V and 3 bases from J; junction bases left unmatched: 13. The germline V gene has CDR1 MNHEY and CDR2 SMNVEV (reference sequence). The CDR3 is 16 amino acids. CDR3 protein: CASEASGRRKTDTQYF. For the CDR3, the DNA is TGTGCCAGCGAGGCTAGCGGGCGGCGGAAGACAGATACGCAGTATTTT.

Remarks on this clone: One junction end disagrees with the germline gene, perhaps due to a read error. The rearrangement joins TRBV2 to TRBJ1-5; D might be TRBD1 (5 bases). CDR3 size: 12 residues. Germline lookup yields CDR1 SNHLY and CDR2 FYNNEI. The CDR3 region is CATGNSNRPQHF. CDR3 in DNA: TGTGCCACAGGGAATAGCAATCGGCCCCAGCATTTT.

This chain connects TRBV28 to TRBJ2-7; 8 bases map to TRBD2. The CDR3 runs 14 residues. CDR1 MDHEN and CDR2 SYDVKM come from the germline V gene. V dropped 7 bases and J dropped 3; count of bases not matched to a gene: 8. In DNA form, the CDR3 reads TGTGCCAGCATTCGGAGCGGGGGAGGCTACGAGCAGTACTTC. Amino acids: CASIRSGGGYEQYF.

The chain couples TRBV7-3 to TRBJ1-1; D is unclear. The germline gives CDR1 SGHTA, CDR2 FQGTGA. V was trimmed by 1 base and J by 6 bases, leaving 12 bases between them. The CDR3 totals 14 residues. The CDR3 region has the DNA TGTGCCAGCAGCTTAAGCTCCTATAGAGCTGAAGCTTTCTTT. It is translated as CASSLSSYRAEAFF.

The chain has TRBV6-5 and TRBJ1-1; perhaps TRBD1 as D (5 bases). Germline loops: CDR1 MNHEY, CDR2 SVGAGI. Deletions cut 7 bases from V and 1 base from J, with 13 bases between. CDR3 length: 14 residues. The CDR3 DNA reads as TGTGCCAGCAAAAACCCCGGGGGGAACACTGAAGCTTTCTTT. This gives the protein CASKNPGGNTEAFF.

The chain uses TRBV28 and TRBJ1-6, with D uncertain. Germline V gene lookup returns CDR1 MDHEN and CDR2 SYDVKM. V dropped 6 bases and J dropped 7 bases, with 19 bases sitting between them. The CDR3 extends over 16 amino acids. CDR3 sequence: CASRSQERVLNSPLHF. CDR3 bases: TGTGCCAGCAGAAGTCAGGAGAGGGTCCTGAATTCACCCCTCCACTTT.

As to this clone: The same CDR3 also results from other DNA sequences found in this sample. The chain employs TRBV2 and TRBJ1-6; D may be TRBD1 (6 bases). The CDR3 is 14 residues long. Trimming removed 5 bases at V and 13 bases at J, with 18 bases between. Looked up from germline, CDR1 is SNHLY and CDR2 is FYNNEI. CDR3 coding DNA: TGTGCCAGCAGTATCAGGGGTCAAATATCCCCCCTCCACTTT. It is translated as CASSIRGQISPLHF.

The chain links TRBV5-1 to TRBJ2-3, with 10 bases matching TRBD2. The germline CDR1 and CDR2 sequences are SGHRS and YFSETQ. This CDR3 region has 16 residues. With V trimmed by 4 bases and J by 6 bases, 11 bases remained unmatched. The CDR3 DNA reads TGCGCCAGCAGCCCCCGGACTAGCGGAGGTGTGGATACGCAGTATTTT. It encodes CASSPRTSGGVDTQYF.

CDR3 residues: CASSLGQGGQPQHF. DNA for the CDR3: TGCGCCAGCAGCCTCGGACAGGGCGGTCAGCCCCAGCATTTT. V gene TRBV4-1 combines with J gene TRBJ1-5, with 8 bases identical to TRBD1. Germline V gene lookup returns CDR1 MGHRA and CDR2 YSYEKL. The CDR3 is 14 residues long. Unmatched junction bases numbered 5, after V lost 4 bases and J lost 6 bases.

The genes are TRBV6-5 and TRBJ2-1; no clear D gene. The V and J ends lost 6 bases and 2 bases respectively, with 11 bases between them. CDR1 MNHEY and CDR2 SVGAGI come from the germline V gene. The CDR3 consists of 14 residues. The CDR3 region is CASRPSGTYNEQFF. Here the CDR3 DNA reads TGTGCCAGCAGACCGTCGGGTACCTACAATGAGCAGTTCTTC.